The sequence of this TCR beta chain was determined in a study of shared clonotypes between healthy human individuals. The data were produced by immunoSEQ multiplex PCR, yet TCRdb's version contains in-frame clones alone and is incomplete. The sample has 1.5 million to 1.9 million clones; about 98% are singletons. Comments on this clone: One junction end does not reproduce the germline sequence, and a read error may be involved.

Naive CD45RA+ and memory CD45RA-negative subsets were split from CD4+ cells. The CDR3 sequence is 16 residues long. Germline V gene data show CDR1 as SGHNT and CDR2 as YYREEE (reference sequence). V is TRBV5-4 and J is TRBJ2-7; 10 positions match TRBD1. Material: naive CD4+ T cells sorted from blood. Described subset: CD45RA+ positively selected. The TCR was taken from a man aged 30-40 years in good health. In DNA, the CDR3 is TGCGCCAGCAGCCAAGAGAGGGGGACAGGGGATAACGAGCAGTACTTC. Amino acid sequence: CASSQERGTGDNEQYF. Full variable domain (remainder filled in from reference TRBV5-4 and TRBJ2-7): ETGVTQSPTHLIKTRGQQVTLRCSSQSGHNTVSWYQQALGQGPQFIFQYYREEENGRGNFPPRFSGLQFPNYSSELNVNALELDDSALYLCASSQERGTGDNEQYFGPGTRLTVT.